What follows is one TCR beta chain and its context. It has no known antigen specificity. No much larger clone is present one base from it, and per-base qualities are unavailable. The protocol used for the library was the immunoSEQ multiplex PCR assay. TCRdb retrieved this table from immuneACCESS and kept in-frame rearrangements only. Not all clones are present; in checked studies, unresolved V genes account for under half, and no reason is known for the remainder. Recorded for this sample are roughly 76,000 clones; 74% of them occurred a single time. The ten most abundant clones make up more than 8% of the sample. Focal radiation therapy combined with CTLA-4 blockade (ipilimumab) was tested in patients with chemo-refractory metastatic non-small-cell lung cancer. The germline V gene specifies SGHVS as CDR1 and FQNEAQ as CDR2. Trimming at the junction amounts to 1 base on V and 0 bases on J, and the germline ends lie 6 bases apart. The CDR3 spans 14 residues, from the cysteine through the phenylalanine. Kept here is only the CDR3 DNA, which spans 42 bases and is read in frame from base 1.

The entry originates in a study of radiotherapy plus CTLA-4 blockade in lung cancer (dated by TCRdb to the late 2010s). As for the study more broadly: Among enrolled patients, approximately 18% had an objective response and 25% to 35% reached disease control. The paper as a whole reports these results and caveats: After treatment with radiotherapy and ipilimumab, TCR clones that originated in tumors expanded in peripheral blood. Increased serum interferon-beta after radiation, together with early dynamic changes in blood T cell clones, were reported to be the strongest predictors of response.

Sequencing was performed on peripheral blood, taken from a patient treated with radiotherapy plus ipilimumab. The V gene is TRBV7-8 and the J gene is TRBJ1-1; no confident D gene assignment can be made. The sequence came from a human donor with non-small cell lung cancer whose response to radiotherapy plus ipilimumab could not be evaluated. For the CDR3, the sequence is CASSLGRVNTEAFF. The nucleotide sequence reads TGTGCCAGCAGCTTAGGCCGAGTGAACACTGAAGCTTTCTTT.